The 2 T cell receptor beta chains presented below share a single source sample, sequenced in a study of T cell repertoires in cytomegalovirus infection. TCRdb re-derived calls from the reads in MiXCR, one entry per CDR3 protein. The data hold under 850,000 distinct CDR3 sequences, with roughly a third observed a single time. The material sequenced was PBMCs. Every receptor here comes from a human donor in good health (CMV status not recorded). Some clones in this sample may be carry-over from other donors' samples.

The chain carries TRBV6-1 and TRBJ1-2, with 10 positions matching TRBD1. In germline, CDR1 is MNHNS, CDR2 SASEGT. With 4 bases clipped from V and 8 bases from J, the junction kept 7 bases outside the gene matches. This CDR3 spans 14 amino acids. The CDR3 DNA sequence: TGTGCCAGCAGTGGTGACAGGGGGCGCGGGGGCTACACCTTC. Translating gives CASSGDRGRGGYTF.

Notes on this clonotype: The germline gene is not matched at one end of the junction; a read error may be the cause. The chain recombines TRBV6-2 or TRBV6-3 with TRBJ1-5; D not certain. Germline lookup yields CDR1 MNHEY and CDR2 SVGEGT. This CDR3 comprises 16 residues. CDR3 sequence: CASSLDGPYSNQSQHF. For the CDR3, the DNA is TGTGCCAGCAGCCTCGACGGACCATATAGCAATCAGTCCCAGCATTTT.